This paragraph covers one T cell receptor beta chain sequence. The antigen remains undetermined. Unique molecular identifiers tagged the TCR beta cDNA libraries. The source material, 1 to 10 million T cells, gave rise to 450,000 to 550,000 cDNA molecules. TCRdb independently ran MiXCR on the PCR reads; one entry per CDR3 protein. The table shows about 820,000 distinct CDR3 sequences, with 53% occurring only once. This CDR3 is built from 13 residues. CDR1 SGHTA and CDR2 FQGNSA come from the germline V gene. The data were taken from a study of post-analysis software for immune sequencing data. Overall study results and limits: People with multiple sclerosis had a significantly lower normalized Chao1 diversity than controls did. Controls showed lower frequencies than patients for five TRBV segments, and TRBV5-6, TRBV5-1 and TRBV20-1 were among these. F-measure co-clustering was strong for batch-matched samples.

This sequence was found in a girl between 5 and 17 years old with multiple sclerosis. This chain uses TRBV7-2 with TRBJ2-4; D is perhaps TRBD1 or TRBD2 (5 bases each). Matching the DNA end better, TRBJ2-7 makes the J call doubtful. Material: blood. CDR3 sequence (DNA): TGTGCCAGCAGCTTAGAGTATGGGGGCGAGCAGTACTTC. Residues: CASSLEYGGEQYF.